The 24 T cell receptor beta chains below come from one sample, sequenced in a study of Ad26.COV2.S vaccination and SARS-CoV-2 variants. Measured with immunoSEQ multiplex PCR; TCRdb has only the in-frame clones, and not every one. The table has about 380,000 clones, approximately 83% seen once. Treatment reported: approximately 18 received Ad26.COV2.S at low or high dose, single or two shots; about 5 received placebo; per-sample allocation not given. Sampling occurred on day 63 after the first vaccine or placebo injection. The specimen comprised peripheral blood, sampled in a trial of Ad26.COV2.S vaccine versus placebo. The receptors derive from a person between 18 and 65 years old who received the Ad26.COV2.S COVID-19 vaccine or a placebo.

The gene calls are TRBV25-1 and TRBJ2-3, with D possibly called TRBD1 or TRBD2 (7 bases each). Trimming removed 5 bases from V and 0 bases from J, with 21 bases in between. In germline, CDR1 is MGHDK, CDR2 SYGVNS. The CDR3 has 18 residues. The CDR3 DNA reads TGTGCCAGCAGTTCCCCAGGGGGGGGCCCAACTAGCACAGATACGCAGTATTTT. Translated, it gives CASSSPGGGPTSTDTQYF. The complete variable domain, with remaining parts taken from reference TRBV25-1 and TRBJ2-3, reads EADIYQTPRYLVIGTGKKITLECSQTMGHDKMYWYQQDPGMELHLIHYSYGVNSTEKGDLSSESTVSRIRTEHFPLTLESARPSHTSQYLCASSSPGGGPTSTDTQYFGPGTRLTVL.

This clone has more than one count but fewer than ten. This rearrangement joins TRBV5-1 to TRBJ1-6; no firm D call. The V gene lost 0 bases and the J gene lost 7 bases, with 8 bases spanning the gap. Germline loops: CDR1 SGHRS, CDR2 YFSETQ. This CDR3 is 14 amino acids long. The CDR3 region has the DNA TGCGCCAGCAGCTTGGCCGATGGGAATTCACCCCTCCACTTT. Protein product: CASSLADGNSPLHF.

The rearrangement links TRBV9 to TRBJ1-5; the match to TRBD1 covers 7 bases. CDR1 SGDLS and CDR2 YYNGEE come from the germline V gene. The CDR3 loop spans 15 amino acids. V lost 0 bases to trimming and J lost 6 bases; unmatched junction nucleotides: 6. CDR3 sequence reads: CASSVGTGIGQPQHF. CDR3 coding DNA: TGTGCCAGCAGCGTAGGGACAGGAATAGGTCAGCCCCAGCATTTT.

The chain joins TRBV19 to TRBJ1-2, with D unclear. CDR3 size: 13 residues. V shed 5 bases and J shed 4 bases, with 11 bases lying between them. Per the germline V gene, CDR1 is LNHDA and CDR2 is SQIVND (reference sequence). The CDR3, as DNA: TGTGCCAGTAGTCCTACAGTTCTCTATGGCTACACCTTC. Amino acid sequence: CASSPTVLYGYTF.

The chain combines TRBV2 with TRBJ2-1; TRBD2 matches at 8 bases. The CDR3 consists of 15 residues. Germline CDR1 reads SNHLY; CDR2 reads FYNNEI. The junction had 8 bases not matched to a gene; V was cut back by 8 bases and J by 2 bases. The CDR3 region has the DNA TGTGCCAGCGCCCCACTAGCGGTCACCTACAATGAGCAGTTCTTC. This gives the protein CASAPLAVTYNEQFF.

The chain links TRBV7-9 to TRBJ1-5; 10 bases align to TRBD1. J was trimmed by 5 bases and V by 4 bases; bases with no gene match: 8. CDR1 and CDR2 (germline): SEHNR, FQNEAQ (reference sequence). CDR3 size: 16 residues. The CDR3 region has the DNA TGTGCCAGCAGCTCTCTCGAGGGGACAGGGGATCAGCCCCAGCATTTT. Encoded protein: CASSSLEGTGDQPQHF.

DNA of the CDR3: TGTGCCAGCAGCCAAGATGGGTCGACCGGGACAGTAAACTATGGCTACACCTTC. This sequence encodes CASSQDGSTGTVNYGYTF. J is TRBJ1-2 and V is TRBV4-2; 7 nucleotides match TRBD1. The CDR3 sequence is 18 residues long. CDR1 and CDR2 (germline): LGHNA, YNFKEQ. The ends lost 0 bases at V and 2 bases at J; junction bases unmatched: 12.

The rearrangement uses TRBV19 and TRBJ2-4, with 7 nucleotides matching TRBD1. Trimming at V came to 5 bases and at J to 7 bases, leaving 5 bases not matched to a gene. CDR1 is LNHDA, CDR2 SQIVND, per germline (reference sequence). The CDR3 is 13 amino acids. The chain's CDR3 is CASSSGTENIQYF. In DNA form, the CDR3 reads TGTGCCAGTAGTTCCGGGACAGAGAACATTCAGTACTTC. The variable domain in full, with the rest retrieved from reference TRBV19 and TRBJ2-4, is DGGITQSPKYLFRKEGQNVTLSCEQNLNHDAMYWYRQDPGQGLRLIYYSQIVNDFQKGDIAEGYSVSREKKESFPLTVTSAQKNPTAFYLCASSSGTENIQYFGAGTRLSVL.

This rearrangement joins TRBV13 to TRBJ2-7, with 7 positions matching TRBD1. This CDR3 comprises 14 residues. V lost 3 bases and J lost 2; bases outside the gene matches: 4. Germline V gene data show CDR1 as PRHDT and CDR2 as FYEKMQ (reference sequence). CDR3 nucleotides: TGTGCCAGCAGCTTGGGACAGATAGCCTACGAGCAGTACTTC. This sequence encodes CASSLGQIAYEQYF.

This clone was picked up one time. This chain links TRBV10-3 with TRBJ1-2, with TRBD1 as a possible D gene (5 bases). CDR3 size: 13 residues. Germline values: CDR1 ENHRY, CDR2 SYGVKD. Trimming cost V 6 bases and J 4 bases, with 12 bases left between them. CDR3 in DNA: TGTGCCATCAGGGCAGGGTTCTTCTATGGCTACACCTTC. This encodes CAIRAGFFYGYTF.

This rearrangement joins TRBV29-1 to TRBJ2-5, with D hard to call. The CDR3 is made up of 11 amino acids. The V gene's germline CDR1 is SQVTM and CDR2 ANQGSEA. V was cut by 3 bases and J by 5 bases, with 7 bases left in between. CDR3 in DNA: TGCAGCGTTGATACCTGGGAGACCCAGTACTTC. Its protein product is CSVDTWETQYF.

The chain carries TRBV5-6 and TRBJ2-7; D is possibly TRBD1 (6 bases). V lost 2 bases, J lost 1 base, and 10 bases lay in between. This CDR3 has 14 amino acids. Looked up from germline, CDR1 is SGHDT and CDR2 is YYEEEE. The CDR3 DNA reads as TGTGCCAGCAGCTTCACAGGGCTATCCTACGAGCAGTACTTC. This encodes CASSFTGLSYEQYF.

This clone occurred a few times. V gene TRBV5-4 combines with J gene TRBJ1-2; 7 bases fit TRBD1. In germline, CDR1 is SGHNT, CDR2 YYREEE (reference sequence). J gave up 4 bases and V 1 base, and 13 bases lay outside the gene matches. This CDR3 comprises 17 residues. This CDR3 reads CASSLSPGQITLYGYTF. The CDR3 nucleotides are TGTGCCAGCAGCTTGTCCCCGGGACAGATAACCCTCTATGGCTACACCTTC.

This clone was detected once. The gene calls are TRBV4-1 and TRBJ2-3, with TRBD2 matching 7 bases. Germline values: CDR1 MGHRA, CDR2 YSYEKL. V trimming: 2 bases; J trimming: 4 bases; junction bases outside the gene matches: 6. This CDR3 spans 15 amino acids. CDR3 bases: TGCGCCAGCAGCCAACGCGGGAGTTACTCAGATACGCAGTATTTT. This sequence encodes CASSQRGSYSDTQYF.

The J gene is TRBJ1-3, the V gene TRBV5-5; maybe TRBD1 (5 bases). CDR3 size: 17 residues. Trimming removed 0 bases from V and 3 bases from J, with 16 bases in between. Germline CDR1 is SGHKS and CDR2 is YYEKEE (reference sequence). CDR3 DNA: TGTGCCAGCAGCTTGGAGGTCAGGGCCGATATTGGAAACACCATATATTTT. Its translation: CASSLEVRADIGNTIYF.

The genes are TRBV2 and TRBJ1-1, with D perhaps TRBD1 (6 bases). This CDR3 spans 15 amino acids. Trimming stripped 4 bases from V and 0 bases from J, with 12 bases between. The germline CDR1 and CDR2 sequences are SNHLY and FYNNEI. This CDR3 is CASSGRTGLNTEAFF. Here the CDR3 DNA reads TGTGCCAGCAGTGGACGAACAGGGTTGAACACTGAAGCTTTCTTT.

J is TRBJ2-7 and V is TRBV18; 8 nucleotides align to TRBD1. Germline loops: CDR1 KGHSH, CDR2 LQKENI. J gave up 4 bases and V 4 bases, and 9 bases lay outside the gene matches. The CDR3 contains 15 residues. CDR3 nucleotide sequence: TGTGCCAGCTCACTGGTCGCAGGGGGCTTTTACGAGCAGTACTTC. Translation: CASSLVAGGFYEQYF.

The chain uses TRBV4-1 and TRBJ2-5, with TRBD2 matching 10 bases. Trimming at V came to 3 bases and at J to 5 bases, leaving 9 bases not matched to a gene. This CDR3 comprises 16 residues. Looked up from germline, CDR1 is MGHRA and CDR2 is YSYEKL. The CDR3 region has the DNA TGCGCCAGCAGCCATCCTCTAGCGGGGGATAGCGAGACCCAGTACTTC. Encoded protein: CASSHPLAGDSETQYF.

The CDR3 region is CASSPGLYNEQFF. CDR3 sequence (DNA): TGTGCCAGCAGCCCGGGACTTTACAATGAGCAGTTCTTC. V and J are TRBV3-1 (or the pseudogene TRBV3-2) and TRBJ2-1; a weak D match, TRBD2 (6 bases). The V gene lost 4 bases and the J gene lost 4 bases, with 8 bases spanning the gap. The CDR3 runs 13 residues. The germline CDR1 and CDR2 sequences are LGHDT and YNNKEL (reference sequence).

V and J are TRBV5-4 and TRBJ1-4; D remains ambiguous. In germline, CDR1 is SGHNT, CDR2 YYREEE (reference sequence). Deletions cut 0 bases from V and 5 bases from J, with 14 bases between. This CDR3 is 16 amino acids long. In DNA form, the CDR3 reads TGTGCCAGCAGCTTGGGCGGGCAGACTCTGAATGAAAAACTGTTTTTT. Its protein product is CASSLGGQTLNEKLFF.

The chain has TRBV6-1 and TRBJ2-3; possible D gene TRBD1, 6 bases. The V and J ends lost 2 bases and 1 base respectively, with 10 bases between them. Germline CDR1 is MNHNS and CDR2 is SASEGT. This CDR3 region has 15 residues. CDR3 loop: CASSEPGQGTDTQYF. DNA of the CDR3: TGTGCCAGCAGTGAACCGGGACAAGGCACAGATACGCAGTATTTT.

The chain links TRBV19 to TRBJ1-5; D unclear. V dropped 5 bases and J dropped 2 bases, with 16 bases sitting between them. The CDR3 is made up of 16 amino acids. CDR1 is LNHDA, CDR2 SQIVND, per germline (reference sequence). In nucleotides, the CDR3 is TGTGCCAGTAGTTTACGAAGGGTGGTCGGCAATCAGCCCCAGCATTTT. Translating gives CASSLRRVVGNQPQHF.

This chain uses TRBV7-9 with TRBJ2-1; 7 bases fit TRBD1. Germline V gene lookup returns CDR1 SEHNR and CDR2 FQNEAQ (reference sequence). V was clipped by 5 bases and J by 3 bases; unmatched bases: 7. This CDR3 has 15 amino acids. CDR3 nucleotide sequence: TGTGCCAGCAGCCCACCGGGACAGTTCTACAATGAGCAGTTCTTC. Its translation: CASSPPGQFYNEQFF.

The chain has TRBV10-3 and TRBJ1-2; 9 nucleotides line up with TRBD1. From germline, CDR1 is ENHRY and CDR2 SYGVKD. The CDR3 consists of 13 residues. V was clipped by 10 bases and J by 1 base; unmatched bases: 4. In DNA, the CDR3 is TGTGCCAGTACGGGACAGGGTAACTATGGCTACACCTTC. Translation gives CASTGQGNYGYTF.